A selection of T cell receptor beta chains follows, all from one sample in a study of beta chain features in type 1 diabetes. The protocol was immunoSEQ multiplex PCR, while the TCRdb copy is restricted to in-frame clones and leaves out a portion. The sample yields around 300,000 clones, 15% seen once. Specimen: naive CD4+ T cells from blood. All receptors derive from a man aged 18 to 29 with type 1 diabetes. The CDR3 runs from the conserved cysteine through the conserved F or W. A D gene is named only where the DNA matches it firmly. Expanded clones get a size class; other rows say once, few or many, or leave the size out.

.	14	TRBJ2-7	.	TRBV5-1	CASSLEAGIYEQYF	TGCGCCAGCAGCTTGGAGGCAGGGATCTACGAGCAGTACTTC
.	16	TRBJ2-7	.	TRBV28	CASSFSWTAGSYEQYF	TGTGCCAGCAGTTTTAGTTGGACTGCGGGCTCCTACGAGCAGTACTTC
.	13	TRBJ1-5	.	TRBV18	CASSPDRGRAQHF	TGTGCCAGCTCACCAGACCGCGGGCGGGCCCAGCATTTT
TRBD1	13	TRBJ1-2	.	TRBV28	CASSPGTGIGYTF	TGTGCCAGCAGTCCCGGGACAGGGATTGGCTACACCTTC
.	14	TRBJ2-3	.	TRBV11-2	CASSFNVQGDTQYF	TGTGCCAGCAGCTTTAATGTACAGGGAGATACGCAGTATTTT
.	10	TRBJ1-1	few	TRBV29-1	CSVEQGEAFF	TGCAGCGTGGAACAGGGTGAAGCTTTCTTT
TRBD1	15	TRBJ1-1	.	TRBV25-1	CASSDNRGRNTEAFF	TGTGCCAGCAGTGACAACAGGGGGCGTAACACTGAAGCTTTCTTT
TRBD2	14	TRBJ2-1	.	TRBV18	CASSLPGLANEQFF	TGTGCCAGCTCACTACCGGGACTAGCGAATGAGCAGTTCTTC
.	12	TRBJ2-2	.	TRBV19	CASSRYTGELFF	TGTGCCAGTAGCAGGTACACCGGGGAGCTGTTTTTT
.	16	TRBJ1-5	few	TRBV4-3	CASSQDSAAGRQPQHF	TGCGCCAGCAGCCAAGATTCCGCGGCAGGGCGTCAGCCCCAGCATTTT
TRBD1	14	TRBJ2-5	few	TRBV2	CASRVTGVEETQYF	TGTGCCAGCAGGGTGACAGGGGTGGAAGAGACCCAGTACTTC
.	14	TRBJ2-6	few	TRBV5-6	CASSNEGGANVLTF	TGTGCCAGCAGCAACGAGGGTGGGGCCAACGTCCTGACTTTC
.	16	TRBJ1-5	few	TRBV28	CASSLRVGVSNQPQHF	TGTGCCAGCAGTTTGAGGGTCGGGGTCTCCAATCAGCCCCAGCATTTT